This is a list of T cell receptor beta chains from one sample in a study of blood T cell repertoires in COVID-19. TCRdb's table, derived via immunoSEQ multiplex PCR, lists solely in-frame clones and lacks some. The sample lists approximately 190,000 clones; around four fifths were seen once. Sequencing input: peripheral blood. All receptors come from a woman in her 70s with active or convalescent COVID-19. CDR3s include the opening cysteine and the closing phenylalanine or tryptophan. The order of the fields is J gene, D gene, clone size, V gene, CDR3 DNA, CDR3 protein. D genes are given only for firm matches. Where a row states a size, it is once, few, many or the class of an expanded clone; other rows omit it.

j_call: TRBJ1-4
d_call: NA
clone_size: once
v_call: TRBV30
cdr3_nt: TGTGCCTGGAGTCGGGCGGGAGGGGTTGGTGAAAAACTGTTTTTT
cdr3_aa: CAWSRAGGVGEKLFF

j_call: TRBJ1-5
d_call: NA
clone_size: once
v_call: TRBV5-6
cdr3_nt: TGTGCCAGCAGCTTGGTCCGCAGTGATAGCAATCAGCCCCAGCATTTT
cdr3_aa: CASSLVRSDSNQPQHF

j_call: TRBJ2-1
d_call: NA
clone_size: NA
v_call: TRBV7-2
cdr3_nt: TGTGCCAGCAGTGACATCAAGGACAGCTCCTACAATGAGCAGTTCTTC
cdr3_aa: CASSDIKDSSYNEQFF

j_call: TRBJ1-1
d_call: TRBD1
clone_size: NA
v_call: TRBV6-6
cdr3_nt: TGTGCCAGCAGTCCCAGGACAGGGGGCGCGGCTGAAGCTTTCTTT
cdr3_aa: CASSPRTGGAAEAFF

j_call: TRBJ2-2
d_call: NA
clone_size: NA
v_call: TRBV7-9
cdr3_nt: TGTGCCAGCTTACAGGACCTCCCGAACACCGGGGAGCTGTTTTTT
cdr3_aa: CASLQDLPNTGELFF

j_call: TRBJ1-3
d_call: NA
clone_size: NA
v_call: TRBV3-1/TRBV3-2
cdr3_nt: TGTGCCAGCAGCCATTTGACTGCCTCTGGAAACACCATATATTTT
cdr3_aa: CASSHLTASGNTIYF

j_call: TRBJ2-3
d_call: NA
clone_size: NA
v_call: TRBV11-2
cdr3_nt: TGTGCCAGCAGCTTAAGGGGCGGGGCCACAGATACGCAGTATTTT
cdr3_aa: CASSLRGGATDTQYF

j_call: TRBJ2-3
d_call: TRBD2
clone_size: NA
v_call: TRBV7-2
cdr3_nt: TGTGCCAGCAGCTTAATGGGAGGGAAGCAGTATTTT
cdr3_aa: CASSLMGGKQYF

j_call: TRBJ1-1
d_call: NA
clone_size: NA
v_call: TRBV5-1
cdr3_nt: TGCGCCAGCAGCTTGGCATGGGGGGAGAACACTGAAGCTTTCTTT
cdr3_aa: CASSLAWGENTEAFF

j_call: TRBJ2-1
d_call: TRBD1
clone_size: NA
v_call: TRBV7-3
cdr3_nt: TGTGCCAGCAGCCAAACCCTCGGGACAGGGTCTTTCAATGAGCAGTTCTTC
cdr3_aa: CASSQTLGTGSFNEQFF